The text below deals with one T cell receptor (beta chain). This sample stems from a study of blood T cell repertoires in COVID-19. About the study: COVID-19 samples collected from the United States, Italy and Spain covered acute and convalescent phases. Nucleic acid was either cDNA or gDNA, and it came from T cells, B-cell-depleted T cells, or PBMCs.

Per the authors' pipeline: For nucleated cells, counts were estimated from reference gene primer amplification. Data came from immunoSEQ multiplex PCR; TCRdb stores just in-frame clones and leaves some out. Clonal size and the V and J genes are those of that table, whereas D and trimming came from the DNA. The sample consists of 99,000 or so clones, about 86% of them appearing once. Trimming removed 8 bases from V and 7 bases from J, with 14 bases in between. From germline, CDR1 is SNHLY and CDR2 FYNNEI. The CDR3 covers 12 residues. This receptor was taken from a woman aged 55-70 years in a cohort sampled during active or convalescent COVID-19. V is TRBV2 and J is TRBJ1-2, with D hard to call. The sample consisted of peripheral blood. The CDR3 spells CASSRLRSGYTF. The CDR3 DNA reads as TGTGCCAGCTCTCGGTTGCGAAGTGGCTACACCTTC.